This T cell receptor (beta chain) was found in a study of cytomegalovirus exposure and HLA in healthy donors. Study overall: HLA-typed donors contributed about 85 million unique TCRs, which were held in an early data release. Study results and limitations: Reports state that TCR beta sequences accurately predicted most subjects' HLA-A and HLA-B alleles.

Notes on this clone: Antigen: not known.

60 Vbeta and 13 Jbeta primers were used in PCR. Clones were sequenced by immunoSEQ multiplex PCR, and TCRdb holds only the in-frame ones, with some missing. The table shows 190,000 or so clones, with 75% to 85% occurring only once. This receptor was obtained from a boy younger than 18 in good health and CMV-seronegative. Sequenced material: PBMCs.

This chain's CDR3 is CASSGDMGPYNEQFF. The CDR3 coding sequence is TGTGCCAGCAGTGGAGATATGGGCCCTTACAATGAGCAGTTCTTC. The rearrangement uses TRBV2 and TRBJ2-1; D remains unclear. The germline gives CDR1 SNHLY, CDR2 FYNNEI. Trimming shortened V by 4 bases and J by 4 bases, and 14 bases separated the two germline ends. The CDR3 is made up of 15 amino acids.